The 9 T cell receptor beta chains given below trace back to one sample, sequenced in a study of cytomegalovirus exposure and HLA in healthy donors. Both 60 Vbeta primers and 13 Jbeta primers went into the PCR. Some clones are missing from TCRdb's copy, which holds only in-frame ones; the method was immunoSEQ multiplex PCR. The table has tens of thousands of clones, just under 80% seen once. Sequencing was done on a sample of PBMCs. Receptor source: a man aged 40-49 years in good health and CMV-seronegative.

The rearrangement joins TRBV6-5 to TRBJ1-1; D might be TRBD1 (5 bases). This CDR3 has 13 residues. Germline V CDR1 and CDR2: MNHEY, SVGAGI. V lost 7 bases, J lost 2 bases, and 11 bases lay in between. CDR3 DNA sequence: TGTGCCAGCAAGACAGTTGTAAACACTGAAGCTTTCTTT. As protein: CASKTVVNTEAFF.

The chain is built from TRBV28 and TRBJ1-1; 12 bases line up with TRBD1. The length of the CDR3 is 18 residues. V lost 1 base and J lost 4; bases outside the gene matches: 10. Germline V gene lookup returns CDR1 MDHEN and CDR2 SYDVKM. The CDR3, as DNA: TGTGCCAGCAGTTTATTGCCGGGACAGGGGGCGCGGAGCACTGAAGCTTTCTTT. Protein product: CASSLLPGQGARSTEAFF.

The count of this clone is one. Other DNA sequences from this sample encode an identical CDR3 as well. The V call is TRBV10-2, the J call TRBJ1-5, with TRBD1 matching 9 bases. The CDR3 covers 14 residues. CDR1 is WSHSY, CDR2 SAAADI, per germline. V was pared by 6 bases and J by 1 base, with 1 base of the junction left unmatched. Written as DNA, the CDR3 is TGCGCCAGCAGGGGACAGGGCAGCAATCAGCCCCAGCATTTT. Translating gives CASRGQGSNQPQHF.

This chain links TRBV5-1 with TRBJ2-1, with D possibly being TRBD2 (5 bases). Looked up from germline, CDR1 is SGHRS and CDR2 is YFSETQ. The V gene lost 1 base and the J gene lost 9 bases, with 14 bases spanning the gap. The CDR3 is 14 amino acids. The CDR3 here is CASSLSAGDGEQFF. CDR3 DNA: TGCGCCAGCAGCTTGTCGGCCGGGGATGGTGAGCAGTTCTTC.

The genes are TRBV27 and TRBJ2-1; 8 bases fit TRBD1. Trimming took 2 bases from V and 9 from J; bases not matched to a gene: 3. Germline lookup yields CDR1 MNHEY and CDR2 SMNVEV (reference sequence). The CDR3 extends over 13 amino acids. The CDR3, as DNA: TGTGCCAGCAGTTTAGACAGGGGTGGTGAGCAGTTCTTC. The encoded protein is CASSLDRGGEQFF.

The chain links TRBV28 to TRBJ2-1; TRBD2 agrees at 8 bases. The germline V gene has CDR1 MDHEN and CDR2 SYDVKM. The CDR3 is 14 residues long. The trim removed 3 bases at V and 5 bases at J, leaving 3 bases unmatched. The CDR3 protein is CASSLGSGDNEQFF. CDR3 DNA sequence: TGTGCCAGCAGTTTGGGTAGCGGGGACAATGAGCAGTTCTTC.

This clone was seen repeatedly, ten times or more. This chain links TRBV5-8 with TRBJ1-5; unclear D gene. The germline V gene encodes CDR1 SGHTS and CDR2 YDEGEE. CDR3 length: 13 amino acids. V lost 1 base, J lost 5 bases, and 7 bases lay in between. CDR3 sequence: CASSLWLYQPQHF. In DNA, the CDR3 is TGTGCCAGCAGCTTGTGGCTTTATCAGCCCCAGCATTTT.

J is TRBJ2-1 and V is TRBV5-6; the match to TRBD2 covers 10 bases. Germline V gene lookup returns CDR1 SGHDT and CDR2 YYEEEE. CDR3 length: 17 residues. V gave up 3 bases and J gave up 7 bases; unmatched junction bases: 13. The CDR3 DNA sequence: TGTGCCAGCAGCTCAGCTCTACTAGCGGGGTACCATAATGAGCAGTTCTTC. This sequence encodes CASSSALLAGYHNEQFF. Variable domain in full (rest from reference TRBV5-6 and TRBJ2-1): DAGVTQSPTHLIKTRGQQVTLRCSPKSGHDTVSWYQQALGQGPQFIFQYYEEEERQRGNFPDRFSGHQFPNYSSELNVNALLLGDSALYLCASSSALLAGYHNEQFFGPGTRLTVL.

This chain connects TRBV15 to TRBJ1-2; TRBD1 aligns across 10 bases. The germline CDR1 and CDR2 sequences are LNHNV and YYDKDF (reference sequence). With 9 bases clipped from V and 0 bases from J, the junction kept 7 bases outside the gene matches. This CDR3 region has 15 residues. The CDR3 protein is CATRDRGAANYGYTF. The DNA of the CDR3 is TGTGCCACACGGGACAGGGGCGCCGCTAACTATGGCTACACCTTC.